This entry lists 10 T cell receptor beta chains sequenced from one sample in a study of early T cells in non-severe SARS-CoV-2 infection. TCRdb recomputed calls from the 5' RACE reads with MiXCR, one row per CDR3 protein. The table has more than 80,000 distinct CDR3 sequences, roughly 15% seen once; the top ten hold more than 1.2%. Sequencing was carried out using whole blood. All receptors derive from an adult who was a healthcare worker with PCR-confirmed SARS-CoV-2 infection or an uninfected control (not recorded which).

Ten or more counts support this clonotype. This chain joins TRBV30 and TRBJ1-1; 7 bases line up with TRBD1. V gave up 4 bases and J gave up 3 bases; unmatched junction bases: 5. The CDR3 has 13 residues. Germline V gives CDR1 GTSNPN, CDR2 SVGIG (reference sequence). The CDR3 DNA is TGTGCCTGGACCATCGGGACAGACACTGAAGCTTTCTTT. Amino acids: CAWTIGTDTEAFF.

This clonotype has ten or more counts. J is TRBJ1-2 and V is TRBV25-1; tentatively, D is TRBD1 (6 bases). CDR3 length: 16 residues. The V end was cut by 4 bases, the J end by 7 bases, with 22 bases between. Germline V gene data show CDR1 as MGHDK and CDR2 as SYGVNS. The CDR3 DNA reads as TGTGCCAGCAGTGCGCTGGGGGGCAGCCACTCACTTGGCTACACCTTC. Encoded protein: CASSALGGSHSLGYTF.

In its sample, this clonotype was seen a few times. The chain links TRBV7-9 to TRBJ1-6; tentatively, D is TRBD1 (5 bases). This CDR3 region has 15 residues. CDR1 is SEHNR and CDR2 is FQNEAQ in the germline V gene (reference sequence). With 8 bases removed from V and 4 bases from J, the gap between germline ends came to 15 bases. CDR3 sequence: CASQTADSYNSPLHF. The CDR3 DNA follows: TGTGCCAGCCAGACAGCGGATAGTTATAATTCACCCCTCCACTTT.

There are many counts of this clonotype. The chain is built from TRBV15 and TRBJ1-6; TRBD1 is a possible D gene (6 bases). Germline values: CDR1 LNHNV, CDR2 YYDKDF (reference sequence). V lost 3 bases and J lost 14, with 14 bases in between. The length of the CDR3 is 13 residues. The CDR3 spells CATSSGGGFTLHF. CDR3 bases: TGTGCCACCAGCAGTGGAGGGGGATTCACCCTCCACTTT.

As concerns this clonotype: This may arise from a read error, as a much more abundant clone is one base away. The chain couples TRBV2 to TRBJ1-2; a weak D match, TRBD1 (6 bases). V was clipped by 8 bases and J by 2 bases, with 12 bases between them. The CDR3 is 13 amino acids. From germline, CDR1 is SNHLY and CDR2 FYNNEI. The CDR3 sequence: CASGKGQNYGYTF. The CDR3, as DNA: TGTGCCAGCGGTAAAGGACAGAACTATGGCTACACCTTC.

This clonotype was detected many times. The CDR3 here is CSARDWTSGGEETQYF. The CDR3 DNA follows: TGCAGTGCTAGGGACTGGACTAGCGGGGGGGAAGAGACCCAGTACTTC. The chain recombines TRBV20-1 with TRBJ2-5; 15 positions match TRBD2. The CDR3 contains 16 residues. Germline CDR1 reads DFQATT; CDR2 reads SNEGSKA (reference sequence). With 3 bases clipped from V and 3 bases from J, the junction kept 5 bases outside the gene matches.

This chain links TRBV11-2 with TRBJ2-1, with 10 bases lining up with TRBD1. The J segment lost 4 bases and the V segment lost 6 bases, leaving 6 bases of the junction unmatched. Germline CDR1 and CDR2: SGHAT and FQNNGV. The length of the CDR3 is 15 residues. CDR3 loop: CASSYGQGVYNEQFF. For the CDR3, the DNA is TGTGCCAGCAGTTACGGACAGGGGGTATACAATGAGCAGTTCTTC.

This clonotype occurred a few times. The chain has TRBV12-3 or TRBV12-4 and TRBJ2-4; D call uncertain. V was cut by 3 bases and J by 6 bases, with 6 bases left in between. CDR3 length equals 12 residues. The CDR3 here is CASSLFRNIQYF. In nucleotides, the CDR3 is TGTGCCAGCAGTTTGTTCCGAAACATTCAGTACTTC.

The chain couples TRBV7-9 to TRBJ2-1; 10 nucleotides match TRBD1. Germline assignment: CDR1 SEHNR and CDR2 FQNEAQ (reference sequence). The CDR3 is made up of 14 amino acids. V dropped 6 bases and J dropped 7; count of bases not matched to a gene: 6. CDR3 in amino acids: CASRGTGDGNEQFF. In nucleotides, the CDR3 is TGTGCCAGCAGGGGGACAGGGGATGGGAATGAGCAGTTCTTC.

V gene TRBV7-9 combines with J gene TRBJ1-2, with a weak D call TRBD1 (6 bases). The V end lost 4 bases, the J end lost 6 bases, and 15 bases lay between the germline ends. Germline CDR1 is SEHNR and CDR2 is FQNEAQ (reference sequence). This CDR3 spans 14 amino acids. The CDR3 DNA reads as TGTGCCAGCAGCTACCTAGACAGGATAAATGGCTACACCTTC. Its protein product is CASSYLDRINGYTF. Drawing the rest from reference TRBV7-9 and TRBJ1-2, the complete variable domain is DTGVSQNPRHKITKRGQNVTFRCDPISEHNRLYWYRQTLGQGPEFLTYFQNEAQLEKSRLLSDRFSAERPKGSFSTLEIQRTEQGDSAMYLCASSYLDRINGYTFGSGTRLTVV.